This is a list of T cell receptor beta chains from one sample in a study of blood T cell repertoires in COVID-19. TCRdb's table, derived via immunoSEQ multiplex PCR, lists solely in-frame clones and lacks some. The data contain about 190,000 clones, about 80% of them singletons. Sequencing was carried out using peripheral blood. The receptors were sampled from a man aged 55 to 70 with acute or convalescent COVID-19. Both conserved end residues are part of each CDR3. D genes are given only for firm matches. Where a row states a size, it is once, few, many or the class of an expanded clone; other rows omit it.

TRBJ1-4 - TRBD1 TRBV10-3 CAINRDRNEKLFF TGTGCCATCAATCGGGACAGAAATGAAAAACTGTTTTTT
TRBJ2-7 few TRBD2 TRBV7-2 CASSLDAGTSGYEQYF TGTGCCAGCAGCTTGGACGCCGGGACTAGCGGATACGAGCAGTACTTC
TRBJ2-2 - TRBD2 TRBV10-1 CASSELAGGPNTGELFF TGCGCCAGCAGTGAATTAGCGGGAGGGCCTAACACCGGGGAGCTGTTTTTT
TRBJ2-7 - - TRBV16 CASSTEQGFGSYEQYF TGTGCCAGCAGCACGGAACAGGGATTCGGCTCCTACGAGCAGTACTTC
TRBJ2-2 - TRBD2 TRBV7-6 CASSIRTSGGFRELFF TGTGCCAGCAGCATCCGGACTAGCGGGGGTTTCCGGGAGCTGTTTTTT
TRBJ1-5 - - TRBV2 CASSSRGLGNQPQHF TGTGCCAGCAGCAGCCGGGGACTGGGAAATCAGCCCCAGCATTTT
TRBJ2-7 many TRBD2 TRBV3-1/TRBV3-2 CASSRGLGRYEQYF TGTGCCAGCAGCCGGGGACTAGGCCGCTACGAGCAGTACTTC
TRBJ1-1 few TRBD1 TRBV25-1 CASTPSTGDEGVGEAFF TGTGCCAGCACCCCATCCACAGGGGACGAAGGAGTCGGTGAAGCTTTCTTT
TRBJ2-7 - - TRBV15 CATAETAFSYEQYF TGTGCCACCGCGGAGACAGCGTTCTCCTACGAGCAGTACTTC
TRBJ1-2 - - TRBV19 CAAMGAPGQSLYDGYTF TGTGCCGCCATGGGGGCCCCAGGGCAAAGCCTCTATGATGGCTACACCTTC
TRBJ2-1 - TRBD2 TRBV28 CASRILAGGHNEQFF TGTGCCAGCAGAATACTAGCGGGAGGGCACAATGAGCAGTTCTTC
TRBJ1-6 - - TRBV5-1 CASSLGDSGSYSPLHF TGCGCCAGCAGCCTGGGTGATTCAGGGTCATATTCACCCCTCCACTTT
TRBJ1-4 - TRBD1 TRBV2 CASRWRQGNEKLFF TGTGCCAGCAGGTGGAGACAGGGCAATGAAAAACTGTTTTTT
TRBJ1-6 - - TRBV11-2 CASSPSPGTRGSPLHF TGTGCCAGCAGCCCCTCACCCGGGACAAGGGGTTCACCCCTCCACTTT
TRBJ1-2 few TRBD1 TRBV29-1 CSVSRMGQGDHGYTF TGCAGCGTCTCCCGGATGGGACAGGGAGATCATGGCTACACCTTC
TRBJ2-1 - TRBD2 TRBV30 CAWSVGGTSGNEQFF TGTGCCTGGAGTGTAGGAGGGACTAGCGGCAATGAGCAGTTCTTC
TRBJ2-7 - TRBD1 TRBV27 CASSLQGQGPYEQYF TGTGCCAGCAGTTTACAAGGACAGGGACCCTACGAGCAGTACTTC
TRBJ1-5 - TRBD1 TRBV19 CASSPRQGAGQPQHF TGTGCCAGTAGTCCGCGACAGGGGGCGGGTCAGCCCCAGCATTTT
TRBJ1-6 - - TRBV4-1 CASSQDRGGRSPLHF TGCGCCAGCAGCCAAGATCGGGGGGGCCGGTCACCCCTCCACTTT
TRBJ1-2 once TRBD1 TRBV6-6 CASSYTGDRGSYTF TGTGCCAGCAGTTACACAGGGGACAGAGGAAGCTACACCTTC
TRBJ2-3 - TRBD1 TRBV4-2 CASSRRLDRNTDTQYF TGTGCCAGCAGCCGCCGTCTGGACAGGAACACAGATACGCAGTATTTT
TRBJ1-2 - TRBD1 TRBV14 CASSPGLSQGDYGYTF TGTGCCAGCAGCCCCGGACTCTCACAGGGGGACTATGGCTACACCTTC
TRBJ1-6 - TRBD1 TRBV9 CASRKADGQGSYNSPLHF TGTGCCAGCAGGAAAGCGGACGGACAGGGCTCCTATAATTCACCCCTCCACTTT